Listed below are T cell receptor beta chains from one sample, sequenced in a study of blood T cell repertoires in COVID-19. Data came from immunoSEQ multiplex PCR; TCRdb stores just in-frame clones and leaves some out. This sample has about 180,000 clones, with more than 65% found just once. The sample consisted of PBMCs or T cells enriched from blood (not recorded which). These receptors all come from a man aged 60 to 75 who had recovered from COVID-19. CDR3s include the opening cysteine and the closing phenylalanine or tryptophan. Each record gives: D gene, clone size, J gene, V gene, CDR3 DNA, CDR3 protein. The D gene is left open where the match is weak. A clone size is listed for some rows: how often the clone was seen (once, few, many), or a class if it is expanded.

D gene: TRBD1; clone size: NA; J gene: TRBJ2-3; V gene: TRBV6-6; CDR3 DNA: TGTGCCAGCAGCTCAGTAAGAACAGGGGGGCTCTTTAGCACAGATACGCAGTATTTT; CDR3 protein: CASSSVRTGGLFSTDTQYF
D gene: TRBD1; clone size: NA; J gene: TRBJ1-5; V gene: TRBV28; CDR3 DNA: TGTGCCAGCAGTTTATGGCAGGGGGCAGGCAATCAGCCCCAGCATTTT; CDR3 protein: CASSLWQGAGNQPQHF
D gene: NA; clone size: NA; J gene: TRBJ2-7; V gene: TRBV30; CDR3 DNA: TGTGCCTGGAGTACTAACTACGAGCAGTACTTC; CDR3 protein: CAWSTNYEQYF
D gene: TRBD1; clone size: once; J gene: TRBJ2-2; V gene: TRBV27; CDR3 DNA: TGTGCCAGCAGTAGGGACAGGGGTACACCCGGGGAGCTGTTTTTT; CDR3 protein: CASSRDRGTPGELFF
D gene: NA; clone size: NA; J gene: TRBJ2-5; V gene: TRBV6-1; CDR3 DNA: TGTGCCAGCAGTGAAGGATCAGGAAGGGGGAAAGAGACCCAGTACTTC; CDR3 protein: CASSEGSGRGKETQYF
D gene: TRBD1; clone size: NA; J gene: TRBJ2-2; V gene: TRBV14; CDR3 DNA: TGTGCCAGCAGCAAAATCACAGGGGTCGGAACCGGGGAGCTGTTTTTT; CDR3 protein: CASSKITGVGTGELFF
D gene: TRBD2; clone size: NA; J gene: TRBJ2-7; V gene: TRBV6-6; CDR3 DNA: TGTGCCAGCAGTCGCTATTTCGGGGCTAGCGGGGGTTACGAGCAGTACTTC; CDR3 protein: CASSRYFGASGGYEQYF
D gene: TRBD1; clone size: NA; J gene: TRBJ2-6; V gene: TRBV5-5; CDR3 DNA: TGTGCCAGCAGCTTAACCGGGACAGGGGGCTCTGGGGCCAACGTCCTGACTTTC; CDR3 protein: CASSLTGTGGSGANVLTF
D gene: TRBD2; clone size: NA; J gene: TRBJ2-1; V gene: TRBV5-6; CDR3 DNA: TGTGCCAGCAGCTTGGGGAGCGGGGGATACAATGAGCAGTTCTTC; CDR3 protein: CASSLGSGGYNEQFF
D gene: TRBD1; clone size: NA; J gene: TRBJ1-2; V gene: TRBV6-4; CDR3 DNA: TGTGCCAGCAGTGACCGGGACAGGGTGTTTCACTATGGCTACACCTTC; CDR3 protein: CASSDRDRVFHYGYTF
D gene: NA; clone size: NA; J gene: TRBJ2-2; V gene: TRBV30; CDR3 DNA: TGTGCCTGGAGTGTTTGGGTCCCGGGTATGTCCGGGGAGCTGTTTTTT; CDR3 protein: CAWSVWVPGMSGELFF
D gene: NA; clone size: NA; J gene: TRBJ2-7; V gene: TRBV11-3; CDR3 DNA: TGTGCCAGCAGCTTAGGGGGGCCGAGCTCCTACGAGCAGTACTTC; CDR3 protein: CASSLGGPSSYEQYF
D gene: NA; clone size: few; J gene: TRBJ1-1; V gene: TRBV3-1/TRBV3-2; CDR3 DNA: TGTGCCAGCAGAAGACAGGAAAACACTGAAGCTTTCTTT; CDR3 protein: CASRRQENTEAFF
D gene: NA; clone size: NA; J gene: TRBJ2-2; V gene: TRBV14; CDR3 DNA: TGTGCCAGCAGCCAAGTTTCCGCAGCCGGGGAGCTGTTTTTT; CDR3 protein: CASSQVSAAGELFF
D gene: TRBD2; clone size: NA; J gene: TRBJ2-2; V gene: TRBV10-3; CDR3 DNA: TGTGCCATTCCGGGACTAGCGGGAAACACCGGGGAGCTGTTTTTT; CDR3 protein: CAIPGLAGNTGELFF
D gene: TRBD2; clone size: few; J gene: TRBJ2-5; V gene: TRBV29-1; CDR3 DNA: TGCAGCGCCGCTGTCGGGCGGGAGTTTCAAGAGACCCAGTACTTC; CDR3 protein: CSAAVGREFQETQYF
D gene: NA; clone size: NA; J gene: TRBJ2-6; V gene: TRBV4-2; CDR3 DNA: TGTGCCAGCAGCCCTTTCTCTGGGGCCAACGTCCTGACTTTC; CDR3 protein: CASSPFSGANVLTF
D gene: NA; clone size: NA; J gene: TRBJ2-7; V gene: TRBV5-1; CDR3 DNA: TGCGCCAGCAGCCCAGTGAACGGAGAGGAAGAGCAGTACTTC; CDR3 protein: CASSPVNGEEEQYF
D gene: NA; clone size: NA; J gene: TRBJ1-1; V gene: TRBV27; CDR3 DNA: TGTGCCAGCAGTTTAAAGGCAGGAACAGGGACTGAAGCTTTCTTT; CDR3 protein: CASSLKAGTGTEAFF
D gene: NA; clone size: few; J gene: TRBJ1-5; V gene: TRBV2; CDR3 DNA: TGTGCCAGCAGTGAGGGTGGGAGTCTGCCCCAGCATTTT; CDR3 protein: CASSEGGSLPQHF
D gene: TRBD1; clone size: few; J gene: TRBJ2-5; V gene: TRBV6-5; CDR3 DNA: TGTGCCATCGGACAGGAACAAGAGACCCAGTACTTC; CDR3 protein: CAIGQEQETQYF
D gene: TRBD2; clone size: few; J gene: TRBJ2-7; V gene: TRBV28; CDR3 DNA: TGTGCCAGCAGTTTACTAGCGGGGATTTACGAGCAGTACTTC; CDR3 protein: CASSLLAGIYEQYF
D gene: NA; clone size: once; J gene: TRBJ2-7; V gene: TRBV5-1; CDR3 DNA: TGCGCCAGCAGCAGAGAAGGGACAACGAGCTCCTACGAGCAGTACTTC; CDR3 protein: CASSREGTTSSYEQYF
D gene: NA; clone size: once; J gene: TRBJ2-2; V gene: TRBV5-1; CDR3 DNA: TGCGCCAGCAGCTTGGTCCGCGGGACCGGGGAGCTGTTTTTT; CDR3 protein: CASSLVRGTGELFF
D gene: NA; clone size: once; J gene: TRBJ2-1; V gene: TRBV5-8; CDR3 DNA: TGTGCCAGCAGCCTTTACAATGAGCAGTTCTTC; CDR3 protein: CASSLYNEQFF